These 8 T cell receptor beta chains originate from one sample sequenced in a study of T cell repertoires in cytomegalovirus infection. TCRdb redid the calling of the reads with MiXCR, one entry per CDR3 protein. This sample has under 350,000 distinct CDR3 sequences, with around 9.5% found just once. Sequencing input: PBMCs. These receptors all stem from a human donor in good health (CMV status not recorded). Some clones in this sample may be carry-over from other donors' samples.

Worth noting for this clonotype: Because the CDR3 is missing its conserved closing phenylalanine or tryptophan, this is likely a read error. V usage is TRBV29-1 and J usage is TRBJ2-7; D remains unclear. The CDR3 runs 12 residues. The germline V gene encodes CDR1 SQVTM and CDR2 ANQGSEA. V lost 4 bases and J lost 4, with 11 bases in between. In DNA form, the CDR3 reads TGCAGCGTTGTCCACAGTAATTACGAGCAGTACTCC. Protein: CSVVHSNYEQYS.

The table lists this clonotype with a few counts. J is TRBJ1-3 and V is TRBV7-9; no clear D. The germline CDR1 and CDR2 sequences are SEHNR and FQNEAQ (reference sequence). The CDR3 is made up of 14 amino acids. Trimming shortened V by 7 bases and J by 0 bases, and 10 bases separated the two germline ends. CDR3 amino acids: CASIPLGSGNTIYF. Here the CDR3 DNA reads TGTGCCAGCATCCCCCTTGGCTCTGGAAACACCATATATTTT.

This clonotype has more than one count but fewer than ten. V gene TRBV15 combines with J gene TRBJ1-1; unclear D gene. The length of the CDR3 is 13 residues. Germline V gene data show CDR1 as LNHNV and CDR2 as YYDKDF (reference sequence). V was trimmed by 0 bases and J by 0 bases, leaving 2 bases between them. The CDR3, as DNA: TGTGCCACCAGCAGAGACGTGAACACTGAAGCTTTCTTT. It yields the protein CATSRDVNTEAFF.

The rearrangement joins TRBV7-6 to TRBJ1-2; TRBD1 agrees at 7 bases. The germline V gene encodes CDR1 SGHVS and CDR2 FNYEAQ. The CDR3 runs 14 residues. After removal of 5 bases from V and 6 bases from J, the junction contained 9 bases not matched to a gene. CDR3 sequence (DNA): TGTGCCAGCAGCCTAACAGGGGAAGTGAATGGCTACACCTTC. Translation gives CASSLTGEVNGYTF. The full variable domain, completed using reference TRBV7-6 and TRBJ1-2, is GAGVSQSPRYKVTKRGQDVALRCDPISGHVSLYWYRQALGQGPEFLTYFNYEAQQDKSGLPNDRFSAERPEGSISTLTIQRTEQRDSAMYRCASSLTGEVNGYTFGSGTRLTVV.

The table lists this clonotype with many counts. The chain couples TRBV7-9 to TRBJ2-7, with D unclear. Trimming removed 8 bases at V and 5 bases at J, with 7 bases between. This CDR3 has 10 amino acids. In germline, CDR1 is SEHNR, CDR2 FQNEAQ (reference sequence). CDR3: CASARNEQYF. CDR3 DNA: TGTGCCAGCGCCCGAAACGAGCAGTACTTC.

The chain is built from TRBV25-1 and TRBJ1-1; the D gene is possibly TRBD1 (5 bases). This CDR3 region has 14 residues. Looked up from germline, CDR1 is MGHDK and CDR2 is SYGVNS. Trimming stripped 9 bases from V and 1 base from J, with 15 bases between. CDR3 sequence reads: CASKPSGRNTEAFF. The CDR3 coding sequence is TGTGCCAGTAAGCCATCGGGACGGAACACTGAAGCTTTCTTT.

The J gene is TRBJ2-3, the V gene TRBV30; TRBD2 is a possible D gene (6 bases). The CDR3 is made up of 12 amino acids. Trimming took off 4 bases at V and 4 bases at J, with 9 bases between the two ends. CDR1 and CDR2 from the germline V gene are GTSNPN and SVGIG (reference sequence). For the CDR3, the DNA is TGTGCCTGGACCGCGGGGCCAGATACGCAGTATTTT. It is translated as CAWTAGPDTQYF. Looking up the rest from reference TRBV30 and TRBJ2-3 gives the full variable domain: SQTIHQWPATLVQPVGSPLSLECTVEGTSNPNLYWYRQAAGRGLQLLFYSVGIGQISSEVPQNLSASRPQDRQFILSSKKLLLSDSGFYLCAWTAGPDTQYFGPGTRLTVL.

This clonotype was observed many times. V gene TRBV7-9 combines with J gene TRBJ2-1; D uncertain. The CDR3 loop spans 12 amino acids. Trimming pared 6 bases from V and 7 bases from J, leaving 10 bases between. The germline CDR1 and CDR2 sequences are SEHNR and FQNEAQ (reference sequence). The CDR3 is CASSYQDNEQFF. The CDR3 DNA sequence: TGTGCCAGCAGTTATCAGGATAATGAGCAGTTCTTC.